This TCR beta chain was recovered during a study of T cell repertoires in cytomegalovirus infection. Overall study: Use of recently identified HLA-C-restricted and well-studied HLA-B-restricted CMV epitopes was part of the study. Overall study results and limits: Based on cumulative public TCR beta family frequency, carriers of CMV plus the relevant HLA were identified. Ex vivo responses were dominated by HLA-C-restricted CMV-specific TCR beta clonotypes.

TCRdb fed the reads into MiXCR, producing one record per CDR3 protein. The table has about 890,000 distinct CDR3 sequences, less than 35% seen once. This clonotype was counted only a few times. The antigen is unknown. The sequence was collected from a human donor in good health (CMV status not recorded). Some clones in this sample may be carry-over from other donors' samples. The sequencing used cultured CD8+ T cells from PBMCs, collected from culture after CMV antigen stimulation.

For the CDR3, the DNA is TGTGCCACCAGTGATTTAAGAGGCTACACCTTC. Amino acids: CATSDLRGYTF. The chain employs TRBV24-1 and TRBJ1-2, with D unresolved. The V gene's germline CDR1 is KGHDR and CDR2 SFDVKD. The CDR3 runs 11 residues. V was trimmed by 1 base and J by 8 bases, leaving 4 bases between them.